Following are 10 T cell receptor beta chains from one sample sequenced in a study of shared clonotypes between healthy human individuals. Measured with immunoSEQ multiplex PCR; TCRdb has only the in-frame clones, and not every one. In the table there are a few million clones, roughly 93% of which are singletons. Sequenced: naive CD4+ T cells from PBMCs. Subset given: CD45RA+ positively selected. The origin of the receptors is a man aged 18 to 30 in good health. Some clones in this sample may be carry-over from other donors' samples.

This chain uses TRBV6-6 with TRBJ2-5; no definite D call. Germline V CDR1 and CDR2: MNHNY, SVGAGI (reference sequence). This CDR3 is 13 amino acids long. V was shortened by 4 bases and J by 4 bases, with 10 bases between the two germline ends. The CDR3 coding sequence is TGTGCCAGCAGTTTTGGACGGAGAGAGACCCAGTACTTC. Encoded protein: CASSFGRRETQYF.

The V and J genes are TRBV7-8 and TRBJ1-5; tentative D call: TRBD1 (5 bases). The CDR3 loop spans 15 amino acids. Germline CDR1 is SGHVS and CDR2 is FQNEAQ. V lost 5 bases and J lost 4, with 15 bases in between. This chain's CDR3 is CASSTTGTNNQPQHF. CDR3 sequence (DNA): TGTGCCAGCAGCACCACCGGGACCAATAATCAGCCCCAGCATTTT.

The chain employs TRBV7-7 and TRBJ2-6, with 7 nucleotides matching TRBD2. Germline V CDR1 and CDR2: SSHAT, FNYEAQ (reference sequence). J gave up 0 bases and V 3 bases, and 17 bases lay outside the gene matches. The CDR3 covers 21 residues. The CDR3 region is CASSFPGAELANPSGANVLTF. The CDR3 DNA reads TGTGCCAGCAGCTTCCCCGGGGCAGAACTAGCGAACCCCTCTGGGGCCAACGTCCTGACTTTC.

The chain joins TRBV6-4 to TRBJ1-5; TRBD1 is a possible D gene (5 bases). The germline V and J ends were trimmed by 9 bases and 3 bases, with 18 bases remaining between them. The CDR3 loop spans 15 amino acids. The germline gives CDR1 MRHNA, CDR2 SNTAGT. The CDR3, as DNA: TGTGCCAGTAATCTTGGGGGGAGGAACAATCAGCCCCAGCATTTT. It specifies CASNLGGRNNQPQHF.

V and J are TRBV7-2 and TRBJ2-7, with D possibly matching TRBD2 (6 bases). This CDR3 has 15 amino acids. The germline CDR1 and CDR2 sequences are SGHTA and FQGNSA. The ends were cut back, 2 bases at V and 0 bases at J, with 11 bases in the middle. The CDR3 region is CASSLMVGSSYEQYF. The DNA for the CDR3 is TGTGCCAGCAGCTTAATGGTCGGGAGCTCCTACGAGCAGTACTTC.

The chain couples TRBV6-6 to TRBJ2-7, with D possibly matching TRBD1 (5 bases). This CDR3 has 11 amino acids. Trimming stripped 5 bases from V and 7 bases from J, with 9 bases between. CDR1 MNHNY and CDR2 SVGAGI come from the germline V gene (reference sequence). This chain's CDR3 is CASSNHREQYF. The CDR3 region has the DNA TGTGCCAGCAGTAACCACAGGGAGCAGTACTTC.

The chain links TRBV28 to TRBJ2-7, with 7 bases that match TRBD1. Trimming cost V 6 bases and J 3 bases; bases outside gene matches: 8. Germline CDR1 is MDHEN and CDR2 is SYDVKM. CDR3 size: 14 residues. In DNA, the CDR3 is TGTGCCAGCAGCTTGAGGAGACAGGGCTACGAGCAGTACTTC. This gives the protein CASSLRRQGYEQYF.

This clone was seen only a few times. The genes are TRBV28 and TRBJ1-1; weak D call: TRBD1 (5 bases). The V end lost 5 bases, the J end lost 0 bases, and 10 bases lay between the germline ends. The CDR3 has 14 amino acids. Germline V gene data show CDR1 as MDHEN and CDR2 as SYDVKM. CDR3 DNA sequence: TGTGCCAGCAGTCGGACATTGATGAACACTGAAGCTTTCTTT. As protein: CASSRTLMNTEAFF.

The chain recombines TRBV2 with TRBJ2-3; D perhaps matches TRBD2 (7 bases). Looked up from germline, CDR1 is SNHLY and CDR2 is FYNNEI. Between the trimmed V and J ends, which lost 6 bases and 1 base, there was a span of 17 bases. The CDR3 is 16 residues long. CDR3: CASRGRGVGGTDTQYF. The CDR3 coding sequence is TGTGCCAGCAGAGGGAGGGGGGTCGGTGGCACAGATACGCAGTATTTT. Variable domain in full (rest from reference TRBV2 and TRBJ2-3): EPEVTQTPSHQVTQMGQEVILRCVPISNHLYFYWYRQILGQKVEFLVSFYNNEISEKSEIFDDQFSVERPDGSNFTLKIRSTKLEDSAMYFCASRGRGVGGTDTQYFGPGTRLTVL.

Concerning this clone: The identical CDR3 is also encoded by other nucleotide sequences in the sample. This rearrangement joins TRBV7-9 to TRBJ1-2; D is unclear. Germline V lookup: CDR1 SEHNR, CDR2 FQNEAQ (reference sequence). With 1 base removed from V and 5 bases from J, the gap between germline ends came to 8 bases. This CDR3 is 13 amino acids long. CDR3 nucleotides: TGTGCCAGCAGCTTAGGAGGACTGTATGGCTACACCTTC. This gives the protein CASSLGGLYGYTF. Full variable domain (rest looked up from reference TRBV7-9 and TRBJ1-2): DTGVSQNPRHKITKRGQNVTFRCDPISEHNRLYWYRQTLGQGPEFLTYFQNEAQLEKSRLLSDRFSAERPKGSFSTLEIQRTEQGDSAMYLCASSLGGLYGYTFGSGTRLTVV.